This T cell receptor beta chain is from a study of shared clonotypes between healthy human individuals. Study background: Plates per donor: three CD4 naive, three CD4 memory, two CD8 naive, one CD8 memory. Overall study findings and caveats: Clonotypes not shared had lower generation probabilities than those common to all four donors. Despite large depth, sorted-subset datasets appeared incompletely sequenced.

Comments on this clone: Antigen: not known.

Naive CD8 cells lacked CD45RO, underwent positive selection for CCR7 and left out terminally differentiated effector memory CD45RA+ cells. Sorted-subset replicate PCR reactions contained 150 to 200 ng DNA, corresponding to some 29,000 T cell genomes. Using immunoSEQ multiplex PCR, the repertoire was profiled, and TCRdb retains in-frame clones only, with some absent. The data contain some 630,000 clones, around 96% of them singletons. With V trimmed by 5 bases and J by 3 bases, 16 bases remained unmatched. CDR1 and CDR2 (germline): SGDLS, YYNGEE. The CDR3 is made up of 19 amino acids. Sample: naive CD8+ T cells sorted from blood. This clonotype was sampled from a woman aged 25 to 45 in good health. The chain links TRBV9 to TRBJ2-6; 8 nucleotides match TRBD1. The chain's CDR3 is CASRTPPGDRFDGANVLTF. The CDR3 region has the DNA TGTGCCAGCAGAACCCCCCCCGGGGACAGGTTTGATGGGGCCAACGTCCTGACTTTC.